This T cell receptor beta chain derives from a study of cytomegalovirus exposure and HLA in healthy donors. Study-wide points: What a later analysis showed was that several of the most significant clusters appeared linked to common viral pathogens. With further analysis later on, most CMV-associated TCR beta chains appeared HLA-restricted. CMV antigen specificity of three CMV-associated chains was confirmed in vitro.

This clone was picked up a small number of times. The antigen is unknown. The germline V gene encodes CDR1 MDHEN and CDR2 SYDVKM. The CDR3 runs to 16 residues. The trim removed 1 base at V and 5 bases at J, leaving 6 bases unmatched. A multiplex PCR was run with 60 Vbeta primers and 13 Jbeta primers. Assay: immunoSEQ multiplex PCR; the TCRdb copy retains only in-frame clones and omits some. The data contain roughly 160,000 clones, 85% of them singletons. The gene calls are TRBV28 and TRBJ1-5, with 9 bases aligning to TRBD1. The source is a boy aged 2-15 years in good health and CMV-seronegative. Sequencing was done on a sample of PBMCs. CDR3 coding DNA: TGTGCCAGCAGTTTATCCGGGACAGGGAACTATCAGCCCCAGCATTTT. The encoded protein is CASSLSGTGNYQPQHF.